Each of the 28 T cell receptor beta chains below was sequenced from the same sample in a study of long-term antiretroviral therapy in people with HIV. An immunoSEQ assay, version v3.0, was performed at survey level. Sequencing was performed with immunoSEQ multiplex PCR; in TCRdb, only in-frame clones are kept and a portion is missing. The data hold 10,000 to 15,000 clones, with 70% to 75% observed a single time. Specimen: unsorted PBMCs, collected 3 to 3.2 years before starting antiretroviral therapy. The receptors stem from a man aged 40-55 years with HIV.

The V call is TRBV9, the J call TRBJ2-4, with 7 bases lining up with TRBD1. This CDR3 spans 16 amino acids. The J segment lost 5 bases and the V segment lost 3 bases, leaving 11 bases of the junction unmatched. Per the germline V gene, CDR1 is SGDLS and CDR2 is YYNGEE. As DNA, the CDR3 is TGTGCCAGCAGCGAGGGACAGCGTAGCGCTGAAAACATTCAGTACTTC. It specifies CASSEGQRSAENIQYF.

V gene TRBV27 combines with J gene TRBJ2-3; D may be TRBD1 (5 bases). Germline V gives CDR1 MNHEY, CDR2 SMNVEV (reference sequence). This CDR3 has 16 residues. The V and J ends lost 6 bases and 1 base respectively, with 17 bases between them. CDR3: CASSLDQGGRTDTQYF. The CDR3 nucleotides are TGTGCCAGCAGCTTAGATCAGGGCGGACGCACAGATACGCAGTATTTT.

The V gene is TRBV4-2, the J gene TRBJ2-3; no reliable D call. The CDR3 spans 13 residues. CDR1 is LGHNA and CDR2 is YNFKEQ in the germline V gene. Deletions cut 5 bases from V and 1 base from J, with 7 bases between. CDR3 nucleotides: TGTGCCAGCAGCGAGTCACGCACAGATACGCAGTATTTT. Translated, it gives CASSESRTDTQYF.

This clone was seen a few times. This sequence joins TRBV7-9 and TRBJ1-5; D is ambiguous. The CDR3 spans 12 residues. The germline CDR1 and CDR2 sequences are SEHNR and FQNEAQ (reference sequence). V lost 3 bases to trimming and J lost 3 bases, with 3 bases between them. The CDR3 protein is CASSFANQPQHF. Written as DNA, the CDR3 is TGTGCCAGCAGCTTTGCCAATCAGCCCCAGCATTTT. The variable domain in full, with the rest retrieved from reference TRBV7-9 and TRBJ1-5, is DTGVSQNPRHKITKRGQNVTFRCDPISEHNRLYWYRQTLGQGPEFLTYFQNEAQLEKSRLLSDRFSAERPKGSFSTLEIQRTEQGDSAMYLCASSFANQPQHFGDGTRLSIL.

The chain has TRBV15 and TRBJ1-2; D gene ambiguous. V dropped 1 base and J dropped 8 bases, with 11 bases sitting between them. CDR1 and CDR2 (germline): LNHNV, YYDKDF (reference sequence). The length of the CDR3 is 13 residues. The DNA for the CDR3 is TGTGCCACCAGCAGAGGGGCTGGTGGGGGCTACACCTTC. Amino acids: CATSRGAGGGYTF.

The chain carries TRBV29-1 and TRBJ2-5; D ambiguous. The CDR3 sequence is 12 residues long. Between the trimmed V and J ends, which lost 4 bases and 5 bases, there was a span of 11 bases. Germline V lookup: CDR1 SQVTM, CDR2 ANQGSEA. CDR3 region: CSVVVATETQYF. As DNA, the CDR3 is TGCAGCGTTGTAGTGGCCACGGAGACCCAGTACTTC.

The chain recombines TRBV7-9 with TRBJ1-2, with D hard to call. CDR1 is SEHNR, CDR2 FQNEAQ, per germline (reference sequence). The length of the CDR3 is 14 residues. V lost 2 bases to trimming and J lost 6 bases, with 13 bases between them. The CDR3 region is CASSLKDTRNGYTF. The CDR3 region has the DNA TGTGCCAGCAGCTTAAAGGATACTAGGAATGGCTACACCTTC. The full variable domain, with the rest looked up from reference TRBV7-9 and TRBJ1-2, is DTGVSQNPRHKITKRGQNVTFRCDPISEHNRLYWYRQTLGQGPEFLTYFQNEAQLEKSRLLSDRFSAERPKGSFSTLEIQRTEQGDSAMYLCASSLKDTRNGYTFGSGTRLTVV.

The chain has TRBV6-6 and TRBJ2-6; perhaps TRBD1 as D (5 bases). The germline gives CDR1 MNHNY, CDR2 SVGAGI (reference sequence). Trimming took off 7 bases at V and 4 bases at J, with 8 bases between the two ends. The length of the CDR3 is 13 residues. CDR3 loop: CASTRTGANVLTF. CDR3 DNA: TGTGCCAGCACCCGGACAGGGGCCAACGTCCTGACTTTC.

The V and J genes are TRBV28 and TRBJ1-5; D is unresolved. This CDR3 comprises 12 residues. Trimming took 3 bases from V and 9 from J, leaving 9 bases between them. Germline CDR1 is MDHEN and CDR2 is SYDVKM. The chain's CDR3 is CASSFPNRPQHF. Here the CDR3 DNA reads TGTGCCAGCAGTTTCCCCAACCGGCCCCAGCATTTT.

The V gene is TRBV19, the J gene TRBJ2-2; D may correspond to TRBD1 or TRBD2 (5 bases each). From germline, CDR1 is LNHDA and CDR2 SQIVND (reference sequence). The V end lost 4 bases, the J end lost 9 bases, and 9 bases lay between the germline ends. The CDR3 runs to 12 residues. The CDR3 loop is CASSRDLRELFF. The CDR3, as DNA: TGTGCCAGTAGTAGGGACCTAAGGGAGCTGTTTTTT.

The rearrangement links TRBV11-2 to TRBJ2-5; the D is unclear. CDR3 length equals 13 residues. Germline V gives CDR1 SGHAT, CDR2 FQNNGV. Trimming cost V 2 bases and J 5 bases, with 9 bases left between them. Written as DNA, the CDR3 is TGTGCCAGCAGCTTATCGAGCTACGAGACCCAGTACTTC. Its protein product is CASSLSSYETQYF.

The CDR3 sequence is CASMRQGDNEQFF. CDR3 sequence (DNA): TGCGCCAGCATGCGGCAGGGAGACAATGAGCAGTTCTTC. The chain is built from TRBV5-1 and TRBJ2-1, with D perhaps being TRBD1 or TRBD2 (5 bases each). This CDR3 spans 13 amino acids. The germline CDR1 and CDR2 sequences are SGHRS and YFSETQ. The ends were cut back, 6 bases at V and 5 bases at J, with 12 bases in the middle.

This chain links TRBV9 with TRBJ2-2, with TRBD1 matching over 7 bases. The CDR3 runs 16 residues. Germline V gene data show CDR1 as SGDLS and CDR2 as YYNGEE. The trim removed 0 bases at V and 7 bases at J, leaving 9 bases unmatched. CDR3 in DNA: TGTGCCAGCAGCGTAGCCCCGACAGGGATCGACGGGGAGCTGTTTTTT. Translation: CASSVAPTGIDGELFF.

The chain couples TRBV7-9 to TRBJ1-4, with D unresolved. This CDR3 is 14 amino acids long. The ends were cut back, 1 base at V and 7 bases at J, with 10 bases in the middle. In germline, CDR1 is SEHNR, CDR2 FQNEAQ (reference sequence). CDR3 amino acids: CASSLGPGGEKLFF. The CDR3 nucleotides read TGTGCCAGCAGCTTAGGGCCAGGAGGTGAAAAACTGTTTTTT.

This clone has only one observation. The chain employs TRBV5-1 and TRBJ2-3; the match to TRBD2 covers 14 bases. V shed 0 bases and J 4 bases; nucleotides not matched to a gene: 4. Per germline, CDR1 SGHRS and CDR2 YFSETQ. CDR3 length equals 17 residues. CDR3 loop: CASSLETSGRAADTQYF. CDR3 DNA: TGCGCCAGCAGCTTGGAGACTAGCGGGAGGGCGGCAGATACGCAGTATTTT.

This clone has more than one count but fewer than ten. This sequence joins TRBV18 and TRBJ1-1; tentative D call: TRBD1 (5 bases). Looked up from germline, CDR1 is KGHSH and CDR2 is LQKENI. This CDR3 spans 15 amino acids. Trimming took 6 bases from V and 0 from J, leaving 14 bases between them. The CDR3 is CASSGDSGMNTEAFF. The CDR3 nucleotides read TGTGCCAGCTCCGGAGACAGCGGTATGAACACTGAAGCTTTCTTT.

The V and J genes are TRBV5-4 and TRBJ1-2; tentative D call: TRBD1 (5 bases). Germline assignment: CDR1 SGHNT and CDR2 YYREEE (reference sequence). V dropped 3 bases and J dropped 2 bases, with 20 bases sitting between them. The CDR3 totals 17 residues. The CDR3 reads CASSSVPRGGTNYGYTF. The CDR3 DNA reads as TGTGCCAGCAGCTCGGTACCAAGGGGCGGAACGAACTATGGCTACACCTTC.

This chain joins TRBV11-2 and TRBJ2-7, with D perhaps being TRBD1 or TRBD2 (5 bases each). This CDR3 has 12 residues. V dropped 9 bases and J dropped 3 bases, with 12 bases sitting between them. The germline V gene has CDR1 SGHAT and CDR2 FQNNGV. The CDR3 loop is CASRGDNYEQYF. The CDR3 bases are TGTGCCAGTCGAGGGGATAACTACGAGCAGTACTTC.

The chain couples TRBV11-2 to TRBJ2-7, with no clear D. Germline V gene data show CDR1 as SGHAT and CDR2 as FQNNGV. There are 15 residues in the CDR3. V was pared by 0 bases and J by 0 bases, with 9 bases between. CDR3 protein: CASSLEAFSSYEQYF. CDR3 DNA sequence: TGTGCCAGCAGCTTAGAGGCGTTCAGCTCCTACGAGCAGTACTTC.

The V and J genes are TRBV28 and TRBJ2-7, with D maybe TRBD2 (6 bases). This CDR3 is 14 amino acids long. V was trimmed by 8 bases and J by 3 bases, leaving 17 bases between them. The germline V gene encodes CDR1 MDHEN and CDR2 SYDVKM. This CDR3 reads CASGPSEGLYEQYF. CDR3 in DNA: TGTGCCAGCGGACCTAGCGAGGGACTCTACGAGCAGTACTTC.

This chain joins TRBV18 and TRBJ2-5, with D possibly being TRBD1 (6 bases). Trimming pared 4 bases from V and 1 base from J, leaving 7 bases between. Germline V lookup: CDR1 KGHSH, CDR2 LQKENI. CDR3 length equals 13 residues. The CDR3 loop reads CASSRGPQETQYF. The CDR3 nucleotides are TGTGCCAGCTCACGGGGGCCCCAAGAGACCCAGTACTTC.

This clone came up a few times. V gene TRBV2 combines with J gene TRBJ2-7, with unresolved D. This CDR3 has 13 amino acids. The V gene's germline CDR1 is SNHLY and CDR2 FYNNEI. V lost 2 bases and J lost 3, with 8 bases in between. The CDR3, as DNA: TGTGCCAGCAGTGAACCCGGGTACTACGAGCAGTACTTC. Translating gives CASSEPGYYEQYF.

By sample share, this clone is medium-sized. J is TRBJ2-5 and V is TRBV11-2, with D unclear. This CDR3 has 14 residues. Germline V CDR1 and CDR2: SGHAT, FQNNGV. Trimming removed 3 bases from V and 2 bases from J, with 10 bases in between. This chain's CDR3 is CASSFPDGQETQYF. The CDR3 region has the DNA TGTGCCAGCAGCTTCCCTGACGGGCAAGAGACCCAGTACTTC.

The CDR3 protein is CASSRDRVYGYTF. The CDR3 DNA follows: TGTGCCAGCAGCCGGGACAGAGTATATGGCTACACCTTC. The rearrangement uses TRBV7-2 and TRBJ1-2; 7 bases line up with TRBD1. The CDR3 contains 13 residues. CDR1 is SGHTA and CDR2 is FQGNSA in the germline V gene. V lost 5 bases, J lost 5 bases, and 5 bases stayed unmatched.

This clone was found once. The chain uses TRBV5-1 and TRBJ2-1; 10 bases match TRBD2. V lost 3 bases and J lost 4; bases outside the gene matches: 22. Per germline, CDR1 SGHRS and CDR2 YFSETQ. The CDR3 runs 21 residues. This chain's CDR3 is CASSSGGPGLRTSGLYNEQFF. CDR3 sequence (DNA): TGCGCCAGCAGCTCGGGGGGTCCAGGTTTAAGGACTAGCGGTCTTTACAATGAGCAGTTCTTC. Filled out from reference TRBV5-1 and TRBJ2-1, the complete variable domain reads KAGVTQTPRYLIKTRGQQVTLSCSPISGHRSVSWYQQTPGQGLQFLFEYFSETQRNKGNFPGRFSGRQFSNSRSEMNVSTLELGDSALYLCASSSGGPGLRTSGLYNEQFFGPGTRLTVL.

This clone appeared a few times. The V gene is TRBV6-6, the J gene TRBJ2-2, with D unresolved. V lost 8 bases, J lost 3 bases, and 7 bases lay in between. The germline V gene encodes CDR1 MNHNY and CDR2 SVGAGI (reference sequence). The CDR3 consists of 12 residues. CDR3 loop: CASGVYTGELFF. The CDR3 DNA reads as TGTGCCAGCGGGGTTTACACCGGGGAGCTGTTTTTT.

This chain links TRBV5-6 with TRBJ2-2, with D uncertain. CDR1 and CDR2 (germline): SGHDT, YYEEEE. V lost 4 bases and J lost 4, with 11 bases in between. CDR3 length equals 14 residues. CDR3 amino acids: CASSAEWGTGELFF. The CDR3 DNA is TGTGCCAGCAGCGCGGAGTGGGGCACCGGGGAGCTGTTTTTT.

The rearrangement joins TRBV7-9 to TRBJ2-1; TRBD1 is a possible D gene (6 bases). Germline V gene sequence: CDR1 SEHNR, CDR2 FQNEAQ (reference sequence). Trimming shortened V by 3 bases and J by 9 bases, and 9 bases separated the two germline ends. The CDR3 runs to 12 residues. CDR3 protein: CASSLGAGEQFF. CDR3 sequence (DNA): TGTGCCAGCAGCTTGGGGGCAGGTGAGCAGTTCTTC.